Given below is one T cell receptor beta chain in context. This entry comes from a study of radiotherapy plus CTLA-4 blockade in lung cancer. This CDR3 region has 15 residues. Germline V lookup: CDR1 MNHEY, CDR2 SVGAGI. The ends were cut back, 2 bases at V and 0 bases at J, with 10 bases in the middle. Only in-frame clones appear in the TCRdb table, and some are missing; sequencing was by immunoSEQ multiplex PCR. The sample has 30,000 to 50,000 clones, 75% to 80% seen once. The J gene is TRBJ2-5, the V gene TRBV6-5; D perhaps matches TRBD1 (6 bases). This TCR was recovered from a human donor with non-small cell lung cancer that progressed on radiotherapy plus ipilimumab. Sample: peripheral blood, taken from a patient treated with radiotherapy plus ipilimumab. CDR3 sequence (DNA): TGTGCCAGCAGTTACACCACAGGGTACCAAGAGACCCAGTACTTC. This encodes CASSYTTGYQETQYF.